This record concerns one T cell receptor beta chain sequence. The target antigen is unknown. CDR1 is KGHSH, CDR2 LQKENI, per germline. With V trimmed by 4 bases and J by 5 bases, 6 bases remained unmatched. This CDR3 is built from 15 residues. The data originate from a study of OX40 agonist ivuxolimab in advanced cancers. Study at large: Partial responses were achieved by three patients: one hepatocellular carcinoma, two cutaneous melanoma.

Findings and caveats of the study: Fewer expanded clones were found on average in CD4+ than in CD8+ T cells.

Sequencing used immunoSEQ multiplex PCR; TCRdb keeps in-frame clones, though not all of them. In the table there are about 86,000 clones, roughly nine tenths of which are singletons. This clonotype was sampled from an adult with an advanced solid tumor such as melanoma, head and neck, liver or kidney cancer. The sample here was CD4+ or CD8+ T cells sorted from blood, taken in a trial of the OX40 agonist ivuxolimab. The chain links TRBV18 to TRBJ1-2; 11 positions match TRBD1. Here the CDR3 DNA reads TGTGCCAGCTCACTGGGACAGGGGGAAGCGTATGGCTACACCTTC. Protein: CASSLGQGEAYGYTF.